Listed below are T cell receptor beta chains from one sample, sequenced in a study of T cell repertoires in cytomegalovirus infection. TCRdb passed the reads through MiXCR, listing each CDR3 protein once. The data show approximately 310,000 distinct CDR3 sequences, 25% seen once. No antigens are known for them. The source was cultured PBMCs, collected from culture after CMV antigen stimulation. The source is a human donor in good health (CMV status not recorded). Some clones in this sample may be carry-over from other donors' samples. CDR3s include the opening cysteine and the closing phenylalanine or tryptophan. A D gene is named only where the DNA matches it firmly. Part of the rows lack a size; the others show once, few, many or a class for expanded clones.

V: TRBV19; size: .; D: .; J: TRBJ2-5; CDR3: CASSGRGGYQETQYF; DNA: TGTGCCAGTAGTGGCCGGGGAGGCTACCAAGAGACCCAGTACTTC
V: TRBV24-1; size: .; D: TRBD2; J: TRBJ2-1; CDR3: CATSDAQRWGGSSYNEQFF; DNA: TGTGCCACCAGTGATGCCCAACGGTGGGGGGGAAGCTCCTACAATGAGCAGTTCTTC
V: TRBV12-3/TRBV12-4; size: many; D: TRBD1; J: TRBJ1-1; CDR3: CASSFGSAGGITEAFF; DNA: TGTGCCAGCAGTTTTGGTTCCGCAGGGGGGATCACTGAAGCTTTCTTT
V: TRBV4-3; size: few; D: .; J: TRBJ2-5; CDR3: CASSQDLSRGKETQYF; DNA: TGCGCCAGCAGCCAAGATCTTTCACGAGGGAAGGAGACCCAGTACTTC
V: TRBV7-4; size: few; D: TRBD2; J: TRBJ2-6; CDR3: CASSSLGKLAGPYSGANVLTF; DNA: TGTGCCAGCAGCTCCCTTGGGAAGCTAGCGGGTCCCTACTCTGGGGCCAACGTCCTGACTTTC
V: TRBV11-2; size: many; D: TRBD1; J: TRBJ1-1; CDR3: CASSPGTGNTEAFF; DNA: TGTGCCAGCAGTCCAGGGACAGGGAACACTGAAGCTTTCTTT
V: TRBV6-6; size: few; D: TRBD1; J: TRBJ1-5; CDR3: CASMSDWTGGQPQHF; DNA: TGTGCCAGCATGTCAGATTGGACAGGGGGTCAGCCCCAGCATTTT
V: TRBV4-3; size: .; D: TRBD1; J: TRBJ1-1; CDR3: CASSQTWDRSMNTEAFF; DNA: TGCGCCAGCAGCCAAACGTGGGACAGATCCATGAACACTGAAGCTTTCTTT
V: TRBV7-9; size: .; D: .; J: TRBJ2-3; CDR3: CASSTPGHSTDTQYF; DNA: TGTGCCAGCAGCACACCCGGACACTCCACAGATACGCAGTATTTT
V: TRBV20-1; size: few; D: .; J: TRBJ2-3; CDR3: CSASQTPPEEDTQYF; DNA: TGCAGTGCTAGTCAGACCCCCCCGGAGGAAGATACGCAGTATTTT
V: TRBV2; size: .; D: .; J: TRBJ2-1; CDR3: CASALVRGSYNEQFF; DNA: TGTGCCAGCGCCCTTGTGAGGGGATCCTACAATGAGCAGTTCTTC
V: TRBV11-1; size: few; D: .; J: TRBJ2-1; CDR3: CASSLVWGTYNEQFF; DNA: TGTGCCAGCAGCTTAGTTTGGGGTACCTACAATGAGCAGTTCTTC
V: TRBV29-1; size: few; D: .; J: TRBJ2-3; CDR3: CSVEGLSDTQYF; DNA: TGCAGCGTTGAAGGACTGTCAGATACGCAGTATTTT
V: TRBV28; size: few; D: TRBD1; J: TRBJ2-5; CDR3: CASSDRGRETQYF; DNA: TGTGCCAGCAGTGACAGGGGGCGGGAGACCCAGTACTTC
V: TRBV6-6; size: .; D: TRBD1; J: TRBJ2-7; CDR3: CASSYRTGTGEQYF; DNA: TGTGCCAGCAGTTATCGGACAGGGACTGGGGAGCAGTACTTC
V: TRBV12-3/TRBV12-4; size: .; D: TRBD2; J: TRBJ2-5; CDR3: CASRPAGGLRETQYF; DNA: TGTGCCAGCCGCCCCGCGGGAGGGTTGCGGGAGACCCAGTACTTC
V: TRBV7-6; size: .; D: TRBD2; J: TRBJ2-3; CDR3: CASSNAGGKKPDTQYF; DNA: TGTGCCAGCAGCAATGCGGGGGGGAAAAAACCAGATACGCAGTATTTT
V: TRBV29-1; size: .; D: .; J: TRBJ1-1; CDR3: CSVEDMGRGNTEAFF; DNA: TGCAGCGTTGAAGATATGGGCCGGGGGAACACTGAAGCTTTCTTT
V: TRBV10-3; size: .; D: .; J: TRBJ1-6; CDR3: CASLGVLDSPLHF; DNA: TGTGCCTCCTTGGGGGTTTTAGACTCACCCCTCCACTTT
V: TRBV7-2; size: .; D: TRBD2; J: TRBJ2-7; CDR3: CASSAYGASGSEQYF; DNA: TGTGCCAGCAGCGCATATGGGGCTAGCGGATCCGAGCAGTACTTC
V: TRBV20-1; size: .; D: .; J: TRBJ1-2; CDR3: CSAGDTGYGYTF; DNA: TGCAGTGCTGGGGACACGGGCTATGGCTACACCTTC
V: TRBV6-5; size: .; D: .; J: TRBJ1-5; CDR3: CASSYSSALGQPQHF; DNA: TGTGCCAGCAGTTACTCGAGTGCCCTGGGTCAGCCCCAGCATTTT
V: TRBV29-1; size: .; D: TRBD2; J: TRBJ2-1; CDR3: CSVETSGTNEQFF; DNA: TGCAGCGTTGAGACTAGCGGGACTAATGAGCAGTTCTTC
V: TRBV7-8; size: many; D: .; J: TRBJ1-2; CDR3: CASSLALAYANYGYTF; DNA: TGTGCCAGCAGCTTAGCGTTGGCCTATGCTAACTATGGCTACACCTTC
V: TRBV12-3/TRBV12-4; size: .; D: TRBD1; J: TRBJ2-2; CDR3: CASSQTGPNTGELFF; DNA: TGTGCCAGCAGTCAGACAGGGCCTAACACCGGGGAGCTGTTTTTT
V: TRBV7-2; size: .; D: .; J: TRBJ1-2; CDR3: CASSYRGVRDGYTF; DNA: TGTGCCAGCAGTTACCGGGGCGTCAGGGATGGCTACACCTTC
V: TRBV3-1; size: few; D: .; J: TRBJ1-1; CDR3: CASSQGQVRTLSNTEAFF; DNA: TGTGCCAGCAGCCAAGGACAGGTTCGGACACTTTCGAACACTGAAGCTTTCTTT
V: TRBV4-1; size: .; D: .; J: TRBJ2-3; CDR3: CASSQAASGTDTQYF; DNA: TGCGCCAGCAGCCAAGCGGCTAGTGGCACAGATACGCAGTATTTT
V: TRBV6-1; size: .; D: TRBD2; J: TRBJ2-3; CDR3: CASSRLAGGTDTQYF; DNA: TGTGCCAGCAGTCGACTAGCGGGAGGTACAGATACGCAGTATTTT
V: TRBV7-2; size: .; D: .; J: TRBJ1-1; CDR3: CASSLAFRTTEAFF; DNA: TGTGCCAGCAGCTTAGCGTTTAGGACTACTGAAGCTTTCTTT
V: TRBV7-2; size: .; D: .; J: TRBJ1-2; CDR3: CASSVAGGQGGGYTF; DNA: TGTGCCAGCAGTGTAGCGGGGGGGCAGGGTGGCGGCTACACCTTC
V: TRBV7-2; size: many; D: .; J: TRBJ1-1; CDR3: CASSPSPQRMNTEAFF; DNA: TGTGCCAGCAGCCCCAGCCCACAGCGTATGAACACTGAAGCTTTCTTT
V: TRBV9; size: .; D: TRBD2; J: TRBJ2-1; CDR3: CASSVAGGRDYNEQFF; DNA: TGTGCCAGCAGCGTAGCGGGCGGGAGGGATTACAATGAGCAGTTCTTC
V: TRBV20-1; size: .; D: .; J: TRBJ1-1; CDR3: CSAREQMNTEAFF; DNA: TGCAGTGCTAGAGAGCAAATGAACACTGAAGCTTTCTTT
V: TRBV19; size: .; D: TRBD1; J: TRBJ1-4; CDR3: CASSPRPGGNEKLFF; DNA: TGTGCCAGTAGTCCACGGCCAGGGGGCAATGAAAAACTGTTTTTT
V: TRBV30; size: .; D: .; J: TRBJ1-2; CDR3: CAWSGTSSAGGYTF; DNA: TGTGCCTGGAGTGGTACAAGCTCAGCCGGTGGCTACACCTTC
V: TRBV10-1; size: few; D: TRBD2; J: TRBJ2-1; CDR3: CASSESASGRAGKFNEQFF; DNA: TGCGCCAGCAGTGAGTCGGCTAGCGGGAGGGCCGGTAAATTTAATGAGCAGTTCTTC
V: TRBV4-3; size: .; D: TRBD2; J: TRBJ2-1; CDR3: CASSQLGQPRGGRRGGNEQFF; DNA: TGCGCCAGCAGCCAATTGGGCCAGCCTCGGGGCGGGAGGAGGGGCGGGAATGAGCAGTTCTTC
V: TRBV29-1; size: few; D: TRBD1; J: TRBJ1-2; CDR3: CSVQTFPGTVDGYTF; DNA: TGCAGCGTACAGACATTCCCCGGGACAGTTGATGGCTACACCTTC
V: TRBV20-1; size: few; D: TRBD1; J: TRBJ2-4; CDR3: CSAHWTGVDIQYF; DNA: TGCAGTGCTCATTGGACAGGGGTGGACATTCAGTACTTC
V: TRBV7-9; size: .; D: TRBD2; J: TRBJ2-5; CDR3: CASSLKRESETQYF; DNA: TGTGCCAGCAGCTTGAAGCGGGAGAGCGAGACCCAGTACTTC
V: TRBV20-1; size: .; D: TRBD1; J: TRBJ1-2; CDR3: CSASGQGEGYTF; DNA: TGCAGTGCTAGCGGGCAGGGGGAGGGCTACACCTTC
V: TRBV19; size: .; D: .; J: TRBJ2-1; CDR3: CASYSRNEQFF; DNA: TGTGCCAGTTATAGCCGCAATGAGCAGTTCTTC
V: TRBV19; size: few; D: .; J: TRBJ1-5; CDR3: CASSIALRGASGNQPQHF; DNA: TGTGCCAGTAGTATAGCCCTGCGGGGTGCCTCGGGCAATCAGCCCCAGCATTTT